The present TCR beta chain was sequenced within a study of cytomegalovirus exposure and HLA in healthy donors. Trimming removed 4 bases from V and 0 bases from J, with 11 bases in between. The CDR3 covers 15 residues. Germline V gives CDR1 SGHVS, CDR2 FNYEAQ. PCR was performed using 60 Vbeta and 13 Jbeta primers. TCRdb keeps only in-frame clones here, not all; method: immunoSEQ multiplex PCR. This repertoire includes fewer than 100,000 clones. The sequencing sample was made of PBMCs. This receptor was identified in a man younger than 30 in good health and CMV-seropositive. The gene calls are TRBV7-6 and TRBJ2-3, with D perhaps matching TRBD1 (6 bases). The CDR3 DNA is TGTGCCAGCAGCTACCTTAGGGGGAGCACAGATACGCAGTATTTT. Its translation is CASSYLRGSTDTQYF.